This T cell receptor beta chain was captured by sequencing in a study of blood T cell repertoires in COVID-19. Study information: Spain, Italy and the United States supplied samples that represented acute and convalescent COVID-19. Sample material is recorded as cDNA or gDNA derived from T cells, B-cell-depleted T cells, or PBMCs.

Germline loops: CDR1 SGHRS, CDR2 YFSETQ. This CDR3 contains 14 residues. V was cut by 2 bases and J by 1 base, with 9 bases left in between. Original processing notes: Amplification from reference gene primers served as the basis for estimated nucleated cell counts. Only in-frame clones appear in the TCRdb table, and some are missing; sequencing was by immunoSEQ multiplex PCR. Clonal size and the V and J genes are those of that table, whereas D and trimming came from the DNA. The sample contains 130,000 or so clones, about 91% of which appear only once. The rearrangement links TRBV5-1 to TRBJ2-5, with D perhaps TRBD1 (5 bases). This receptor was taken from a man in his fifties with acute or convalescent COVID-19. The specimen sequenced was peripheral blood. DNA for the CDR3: TGCGCCAGCAGCTTTAGGGGAAGCCAAGAGACCCAGTACTTC. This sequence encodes CASSFRGSQETQYF.